Shown below are 12 T cell receptor beta chains from a single sample sequenced in a study of blood T cell repertoires in COVID-19 (dated by TCRdb to about 2020). Receptor libraries were prepared by the immunoSEQ multiplex PCR assay. TCRdb took over this immuneACCESS table, retaining in-frame rearrangements with V and J assigned. Such tables are incomplete; in checked studies, under half of the missing clones stem from an unresolved V gene, and the remainder is unexplained. The sample records about 240,000 clones, approximately 90% of which are singletons. The top ten constitute around 10% of the sample. The sample consisted of PBMCs or T cells enriched from blood (not recorded which). These receptors came from a man aged 40-49 years who had recovered from COVID-19.

The rearrangement joins TRBV28 to TRBJ2-7, with 10 bases identical to TRBD2. The CDR3 has 15 residues. CDR1 is MDHEN, CDR2 SYDVKM, per germline. After removal of 6 bases from V and 0 bases from J, the junction contained 5 bases not matched to a gene. The CDR3 bases are TGTGCCAGCAGGCTAGCGGGAGCGCTCTCCTACGAGCAGTACTTC. Protein product: CASRLAGALSYEQYF.

J is TRBJ2-2 and V is TRBV3-1 (or the pseudogene TRBV3-2), with 7 positions matching TRBD1. CDR1 and CDR2 from the germline V gene are LGHDT and YNNKEL (reference sequence). V lost 3 bases, J lost 5 bases, and 15 bases stayed unmatched. CDR3 length: 18 amino acids. CDR3 in amino acids: CASSHVRRDRVRTGELFF. The CDR3 DNA reads as TGTGCCAGCAGCCACGTAAGAAGAGACAGGGTGAGGACCGGGGAGCTGTTTTTT.

This rearrangement joins TRBV6-2 or TRBV6-3 to TRBJ1-4; 8 bases align to TRBD1. Germline CDR1 reads MNHEY; CDR2 reads SVGEGT. This CDR3 is built from 20 residues. V trimming: 2 bases; J trimming: 0 bases; junction bases outside the gene matches: 14. CDR3 in DNA: TGTGCCAGCAGTTACCGTATGGGACAAGGACAGGGAGCAACTAATGAAAAACTGTTTTTT. As protein: CASSYRMGQGQGATNEKLFF.

The chain employs TRBV10-1 and TRBJ2-7; a weak D match, TRBD2 (6 bases). The CDR3 covers 16 residues. The V end was cut by 4 bases, the J end by 5 bases, with 21 bases between. Germline V gene lookup returns CDR1 WNHNN and CDR2 SYGVQD (reference sequence). Written as DNA, the CDR3 is TGCGCCAGCAGTGCGATCGCGGGGCCTGGGCACCACGAGCAGTACTTC. Encoded protein: CASSAIAGPGHHEQYF.

The rearrangement joins TRBV5-4 to TRBJ1-2; 7 bases align to TRBD1. The germline V gene has CDR1 SGHNT and CDR2 YYREEE (reference sequence). Trimming at V came to 5 bases and at J to 8 bases, leaving 9 bases not matched to a gene. This CDR3 has 13 amino acids. The CDR3, as DNA: TGTGCCAGCAGGCATGACAGGGTGGAAGGCTACACCTTC. Protein sequence: CASRHDRVEGYTF.

The chain has TRBV6-5 and TRBJ1-1, with 7 positions matching TRBD1. The germline CDR1 and CDR2 sequences are MNHEY and SVGAGI. V shed 4 bases and J 3 bases; nucleotides not matched to a gene: 11. CDR3 length: 16 amino acids. CDR3 in DNA: TGTGCCAGCAGTTTGAGGGGCACAGGGGACCACACTGAAGCTTTCTTT. This codes for CASSLRGTGDHTEAFF.

This sequence joins TRBV6-5 and TRBJ2-6; 9 nucleotides match TRBD1. Germline values: CDR1 MNHEY, CDR2 SVGAGI. This CDR3 has 16 residues. The V and J ends lost 0 bases and 3 bases, in that order; junction bases with no gene match: 0. CDR3 nucleotide sequence: TGTGCCAGCAGTTACTCGGGACAGGGTGGGGCCAACGTCCTGACTTTC. This gives the protein CASSYSGQGGANVLTF.

This chain joins TRBV7-9 and TRBJ2-4, with 9 bases identical to TRBD1. This CDR3 has 16 amino acids. The V gene's germline CDR1 is SEHNR and CDR2 FQNEAQ (reference sequence). V gave up 5 bases and J gave up 6 bases; unmatched junction bases: 11. CDR3: CASSPPGTGQGNIQYF. The CDR3 DNA is TGTGCCAGCAGCCCCCCAGGGACAGGGCAAGGAAACATTCAGTACTTC.

The chain is built from TRBV20-1 and TRBJ2-6, with D possibly being TRBD1 (6 bases). The CDR3 is made up of 15 amino acids. Trimming took 3 bases from V and 2 from J, leaving 11 bases between them. Germline lookup yields CDR1 DFQATT and CDR2 SNEGSKA (reference sequence). The CDR3 loop reads CSASKAGAGANVLTF. CDR3 bases: TGCAGTGCTAGTAAGGCAGGGGCTGGGGCCAACGTCCTGACTTTC.

The chain employs TRBV5-1 and TRBJ2-4; TRBD1 might be the D (6 bases). Germline CDR1 and CDR2: SGHRS and YFSETQ. The CDR3 covers 18 residues. V dropped 3 bases and J dropped 1 base, with 20 bases sitting between them. The CDR3 is CASSWTGTPSWAKNIQYF. CDR3 nucleotides: TGCGCCAGCAGCTGGACCGGGACACCTTCTTGGGCCAAAAACATTCAGTACTTC. The variable domain in full, completed from reference TRBV5-1 and TRBJ2-4, reads KAGVTQTPRYLIKTRGQQVTLSCSPISGHRSVSWYQQTPGQGLQFLFEYFSETQRNKGNFPGRFSGRQFSNSRSEMNVSTLELGDSALYLCASSWTGTPSWAKNIQYFGAGTRLSVL.

The V and J genes are TRBV7-2 and TRBJ1-6; 9 bases map to TRBD1. With 6 bases clipped from V and 9 bases from J, the junction kept 6 bases outside the gene matches. There are 14 residues in the CDR3. Germline V gene lookup returns CDR1 SGHTA and CDR2 FQGNSA. The CDR3 DNA reads TGTGCCAGCAGTTTCGGACAGGGGAGTTCACCCCTCCACTTT. It translates to CASSFGQGSSPLHF.

V is TRBV5-1 and J is TRBJ2-7; 7 nucleotides agree with TRBD1. J lost 4 bases, V lost 4 bases, and 8 bases had no gene match. This CDR3 spans 14 amino acids. Germline V gene data show CDR1 as SGHRS and CDR2 as YFSETQ. As DNA, the CDR3 is TGCGCCAGCAGCCCCTATGACAGGGCTTACGAGCAGTACTTC. Translating gives CASSPYDRAYEQYF.